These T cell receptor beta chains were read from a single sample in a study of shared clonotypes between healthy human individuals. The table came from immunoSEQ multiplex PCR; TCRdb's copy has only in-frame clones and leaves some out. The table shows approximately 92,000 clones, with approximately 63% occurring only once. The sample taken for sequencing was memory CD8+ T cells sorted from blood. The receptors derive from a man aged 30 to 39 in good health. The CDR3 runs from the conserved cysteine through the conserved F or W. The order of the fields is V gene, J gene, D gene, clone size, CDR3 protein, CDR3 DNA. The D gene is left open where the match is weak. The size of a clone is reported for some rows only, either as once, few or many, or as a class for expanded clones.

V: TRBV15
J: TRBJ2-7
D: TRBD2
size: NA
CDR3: CATSSLRRGNPYEQYF
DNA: TGTGCCACCAGCAGTCTCAGGCGGGGGAACCCCTACGAGCAGTACTTC

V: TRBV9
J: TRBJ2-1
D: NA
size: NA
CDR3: CASSVGGRSSYNEQFF
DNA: TGTGCCAGCAGCGTAGGGGGTAGGAGCTCCTACAATGAGCAGTTCTTC

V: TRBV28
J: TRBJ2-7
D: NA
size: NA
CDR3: CASSLSPYRPAYRLGAKNYEQYF
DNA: TGTGCCAGCAGTTTATCCCCCTACAGACCGGCCTACAGACTGGGAGCTAAGAACTACGAGCAGTACTTC

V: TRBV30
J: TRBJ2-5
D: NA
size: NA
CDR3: CAWSSTSGETQYF
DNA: TGTGCCTGGAGCAGCACCTCCGGAGAGACCCAGTACTTC

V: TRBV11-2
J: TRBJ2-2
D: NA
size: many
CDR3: CASSPGTGELFF
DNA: TGTGCCAGCAGCCCCGGGACCGGGGAGCTGTTTTTT

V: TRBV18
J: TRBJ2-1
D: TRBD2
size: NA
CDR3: CASSPRTSGYNEQFF
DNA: TGTGCCAGCTCGCCGAGGACTAGCGGATACAATGAGCAGTTCTTC

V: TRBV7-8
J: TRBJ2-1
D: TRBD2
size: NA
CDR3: CASSPRRLAGVNEQFF
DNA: TGTGCCAGCAGCCCCCGGAGACTAGCGGGAGTGAATGAGCAGTTCTTC

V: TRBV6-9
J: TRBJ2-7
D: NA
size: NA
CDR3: CASSYLGLVSSEQYF
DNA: TGTGCCAGCAGTTATTTAGGGTTGGTGTCAAGCGAGCAGTACTTC

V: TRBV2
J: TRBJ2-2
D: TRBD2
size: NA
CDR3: CASSEARSDAGAPFF
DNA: TGTGCCAGCAGTGAAGCGCGGAGCGACGCGGGAGCCCCGTTTTTT

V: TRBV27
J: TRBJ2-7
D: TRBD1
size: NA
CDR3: CASSLFPDRSYEQYF
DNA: TGTGCCAGCAGTTTATTTCCGGACAGGTCCTACGAGCAGTACTTC

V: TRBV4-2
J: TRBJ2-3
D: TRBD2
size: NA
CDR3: CASSQEGRSGTSKFYTDTQYF
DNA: TGTGCCAGCAGCCAAGAGGGTCGGTCCGGGACTAGTAAGTTTTACACAGATACGCAGTATTTT

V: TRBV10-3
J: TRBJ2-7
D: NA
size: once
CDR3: CAISGSSTSLSDEQYF
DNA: TGTGCCATCAGTGGATCATCAACTAGCCTATCGGACGAGCAGTACTTC

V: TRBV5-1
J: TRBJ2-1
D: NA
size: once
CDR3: CASSTIEWARGSYNEQFF
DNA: TGCGCCAGCAGCACAATTGAATGGGCCAGGGGTTCCTACAATGAGCAGTTCTTC

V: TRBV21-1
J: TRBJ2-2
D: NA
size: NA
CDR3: CASSKSGTENTGELFF
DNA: TGTGCCAGCAGCAAATCCGGGACGGAGAACACCGGGGAGCTGTTTTTT

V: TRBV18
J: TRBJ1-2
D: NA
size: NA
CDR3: CASSPQSLRTRDGYTF
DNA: TGTGCCAGCTCACCACAATCGTTGCGGACAAGAGATGGCTACACCTTC

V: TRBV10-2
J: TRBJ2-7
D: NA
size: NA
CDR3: CASSESPYEQYF
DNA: TGCGCCAGCAGTGAGTCTCCATACGAGCAGTACTTC

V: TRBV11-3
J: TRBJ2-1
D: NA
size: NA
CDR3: CASSSSFPGLEQFF
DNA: TGTGCCAGCAGCTCCAGCTTCCCAGGGCTTGAGCAGTTCTTC

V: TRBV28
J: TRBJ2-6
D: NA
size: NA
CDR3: CASTRVSGANVLTF
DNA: TGTGCCAGCACCAGGGTCTCTGGGGCCAACGTCCTGACTTTC

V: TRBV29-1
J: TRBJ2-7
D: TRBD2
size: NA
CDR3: CSVGTSGNKGSYEQYF
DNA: TGCAGCGTCGGGACTAGCGGGAACAAGGGGTCCTACGAGCAGTACTTC

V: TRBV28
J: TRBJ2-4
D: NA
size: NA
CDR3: CASSTRARNIQYF
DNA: TGTGCCAGCAGTACAAGGGCCAGGAACATTCAGTACTTC

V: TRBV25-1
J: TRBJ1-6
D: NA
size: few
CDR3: CATAAGTNSPLHF
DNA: TGTGCCACCGCGGCAGGGACTAATTCACCCCTCCACTTT

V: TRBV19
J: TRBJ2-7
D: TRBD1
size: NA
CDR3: CASTLSATGDHEQYF
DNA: TGTGCCAGTACTTTATCTGCGACAGGGGACCACGAGCAGTACTTC

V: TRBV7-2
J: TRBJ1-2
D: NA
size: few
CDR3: CASSLAAGDEGYTF
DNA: TGTGCCAGCAGCTTAGCGGCCGGGGATGAAGGCTACACCTTC

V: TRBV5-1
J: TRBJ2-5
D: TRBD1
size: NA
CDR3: CASSHGQGGETQYF
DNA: TGCGCCAGCAGCCACGGACAGGGGGGAGAGACCCAGTACTTC

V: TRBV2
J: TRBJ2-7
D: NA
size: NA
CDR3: CASSEYGLQGGSYEQYF
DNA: TGTGCCAGCAGTGAATACGGGTTGCAGGGGGGAAGTTACGAGCAGTACTTC

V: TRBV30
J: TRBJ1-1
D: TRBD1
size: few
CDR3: CAWSRWTGGIEAFF
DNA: TGTGCCTGGAGTAGATGGACAGGGGGAATTGAAGCTTTCTTT

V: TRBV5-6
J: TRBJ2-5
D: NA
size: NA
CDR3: CASTRGETQYF
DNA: TGTGCCAGCACCCGGGGGGAGACCCAGTACTTC

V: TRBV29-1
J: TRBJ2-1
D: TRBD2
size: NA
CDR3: CSVASWMAEGTRRDYNEQFF
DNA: TGCAGCGTAGCTTCTTGGATGGCGGAGGGGACTAGGAGGGACTACAATGAGCAGTTCTTC

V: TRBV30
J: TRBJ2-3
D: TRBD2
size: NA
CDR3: CAWSAIGLAGDTQYF
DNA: TGTGCCTGGAGTGCTATTGGGCTAGCGGGAGATACGCAGTATTTT

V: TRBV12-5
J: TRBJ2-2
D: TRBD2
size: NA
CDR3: CASGLTSGRALFGELFF
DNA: TGTGCTAGTGGTTTGACTAGCGGGAGGGCCCTTTTCGGGGAGCTGTTTTTT

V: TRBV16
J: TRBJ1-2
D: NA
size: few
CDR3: CASSQSADGYTF
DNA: TGTGCCAGCAGCCAATCTGCCGATGGCTACACCTTC

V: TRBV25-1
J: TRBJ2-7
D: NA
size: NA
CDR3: CASSVNSYEQYF
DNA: TGTGCCAGCAGTGTCAACTCCTACGAGCAGTACTTC

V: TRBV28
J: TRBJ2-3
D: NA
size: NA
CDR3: CASSLGGTSTDTQYF
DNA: TGTGCCAGCAGTTTAGGTGGGACTAGCACAGATACGCAGTATTTT

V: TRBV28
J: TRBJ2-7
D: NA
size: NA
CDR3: CASSPPGEGSYEQYF
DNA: TGTGCCAGCAGTCCCCCAGGGGAAGGCTCCTACGAGCAGTACTTC

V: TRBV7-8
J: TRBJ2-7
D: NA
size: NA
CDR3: CASSLVHPGTYEQYF
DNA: TGTGCCAGCAGCTTAGTCCACCCCGGAACCTACGAGCAGTACTTC

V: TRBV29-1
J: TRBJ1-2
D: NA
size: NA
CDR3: CSSGGYTF
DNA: TGCAGCTCGGGTGGCTACACCTTC

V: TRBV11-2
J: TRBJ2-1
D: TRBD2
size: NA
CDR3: CASSPMTSLYNEQFF
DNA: TGTGCCAGCAGCCCGATGACTAGCCTTTACAATGAGCAGTTCTTC

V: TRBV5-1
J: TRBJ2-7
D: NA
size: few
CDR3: CASSLLGAYEQYF
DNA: TGCGCCAGCAGCTTGCTTGGAGCGTACGAGCAGTACTTC

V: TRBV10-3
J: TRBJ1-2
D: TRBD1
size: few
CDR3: CAISPGDSFLGGYTF
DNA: TGTGCCATCAGTCCAGGGGACAGCTTTCTGGGGGGCTACACCTTC

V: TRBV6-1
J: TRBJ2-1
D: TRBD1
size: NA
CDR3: CASSERAGGYNEQFF
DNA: TGTGCCAGCAGTGAACGGGCAGGGGGCTACAATGAGCAGTTCTTC

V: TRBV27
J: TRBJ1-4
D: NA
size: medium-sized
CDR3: CASSDDRVGGSKLFF
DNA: TGTGCCAGCAGTGACGACCGGGTCGGGGGTTCAAAACTGTTTTTT

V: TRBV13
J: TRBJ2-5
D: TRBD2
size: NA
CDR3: CASSPPRLAGSEQETQYF
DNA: TGTGCCAGCAGCCCCCCTAGACTAGCGGGGTCGGAACAAGAGACCCAGTACTTC

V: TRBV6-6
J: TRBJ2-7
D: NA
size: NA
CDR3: CASSYSAEPRNEQYF
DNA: TGTGCCAGCAGTTACTCGGCAGAACCTCGAAACGAGCAGTACTTC

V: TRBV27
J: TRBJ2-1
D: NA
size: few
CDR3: CASSTRTKQFF
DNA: TGTGCCAGCAGTACCCGGACAAAACAGTTCTTC

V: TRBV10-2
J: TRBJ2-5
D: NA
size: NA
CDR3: CASSDPRDQETQYF
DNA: TGCGCCAGCAGTGACCCGCGGGACCAAGAGACCCAGTACTTC

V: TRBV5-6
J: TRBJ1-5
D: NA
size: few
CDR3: CASSLQDQPQHF
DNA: TGTGCCAGCAGCTTGCAAGATCAGCCCCAGCATTTT

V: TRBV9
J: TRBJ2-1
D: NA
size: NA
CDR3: CASSGGLKDSGANEQFF
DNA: TGTGCCAGCAGCGGGGGGTTAAAGGACAGTGGGGCCAATGAGCAGTTCTTC

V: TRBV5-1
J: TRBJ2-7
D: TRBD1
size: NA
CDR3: CASSLATGNYEQYF
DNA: TGCGCCAGCAGCTTAGCGACAGGGAACTACGAGCAGTACTTC

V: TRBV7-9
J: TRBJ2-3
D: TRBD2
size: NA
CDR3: CASSLGQAGGPTDTQYF
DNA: TGTGCCAGCAGCTTAGGTCAAGCGGGAGGCCCCACAGATACGCAGTATTTT